Listed below are T cell receptor beta chains from one sample, sequenced in a study of blood T cell repertoires in COVID-19. Some clones are missing from TCRdb's copy, which holds only in-frame ones; the method was immunoSEQ multiplex PCR. Of about 250,000 clones in the sample, approximately 84% were seen once. The sample was PBMCs or T cells enriched from blood (not recorded which). These receptors originate from a woman aged 50 to 60 who had been exposed to COVID-19. Each CDR3 is given with its conserved first and last residue. Fields, in order: clone size, V gene, CDR3 protein. Clone size is given for some rows only: seen once, a few or many times, or a class if the clone is expanded.

clone size: .; V gene: TRBV5-4; CDR3 protein: CASSLATGHQETQYF
clone size: .; V gene: TRBV6-5; CDR3 protein: CASSYPSMNTEAFF
clone size: .; V gene: TRBV2; CDR3 protein: CASSEVGPGLAGETQYF
clone size: .; V gene: TRBV4-1; CDR3 protein: CASGGQGAGTGELFF
clone size: .; V gene: TRBV19; CDR3 protein: CASLRDSYSNQPQHF
clone size: .; V gene: TRBV7-2; CDR3 protein: CASSLSRFTDTQYF
clone size: .; V gene: TRBV29-1; CDR3 protein: CSVKGQARSDAKAFF
clone size: .; V gene: TRBV18; CDR3 protein: CASSPVGQQETQYF
clone size: .; V gene: TRBV28; CDR3 protein: CASSPLTSTGGYEQYF
clone size: few; V gene: TRBV21-1; CDR3 protein: CASRDRGGSTDTQYF
clone size: .; V gene: TRBV14; CDR3 protein: CASSPSGGAIYYNEQFF
clone size: .; V gene: TRBV5-5; CDR3 protein: CASSLEVADRTNYGYTF
clone size: .; V gene: TRBV10-3; CDR3 protein: CATGQGLNQPQHF
clone size: .; V gene: TRBV7-8; CDR3 protein: CASSLDSGGAGQGYEQFF
clone size: .; V gene: TRBV4-3; CDR3 protein: CASSVFGTHYGYTF
clone size: .; V gene: TRBV5-6; CDR3 protein: CASSLGQGLNYGYTF
clone size: .; V gene: TRBV7-9; CDR3 protein: CASSLRQSQVSSGNTIYF
clone size: few; V gene: TRBV5-5; CDR3 protein: CASRRLGRTTYEQYF
clone size: .; V gene: TRBV19; CDR3 protein: CASSQGIEAFF
clone size: .; V gene: TRBV5-1; CDR3 protein: CASSLRRGGSGANVLTF
clone size: .; V gene: TRBV6-5; CDR3 protein: CASSRSGGGTDTQYF
clone size: .; V gene: TRBV4-3; CDR3 protein: CASSQDLGTGNIQYF
clone size: .; V gene: TRBV6-1; CDR3 protein: CASSENGGSGNTIYF
clone size: .; V gene: TRBV7-3; CDR3 protein: CASSSSGGRADTQYF
clone size: .; V gene: TRBV19; CDR3 protein: CASNPDWPGYGYTF
clone size: .; V gene: TRBV29-1; CDR3 protein: CSVVDNNYGYTF
clone size: .; V gene: TRBV3-1/TRBV3-2; CDR3 protein: CASSEGGGNQPQHF